This entry lists 6 T cell receptor delta chains sequenced from one sample in a study of gamma-delta T cells after stem cell transplantation. TCRdb re-called the RT-PCR reads with CATT. This repertoire shows around 1,300 delta-chain clones, 45% to 50% found once; its top ten account for around 46%. The sequencing sample was made of gamma-delta T cells. Every receptor here comes from a human donor. It is not recorded whose cells these are; they may come from a transplant donor.

By sample fraction, this clone is large (0.1 to 1%). At the DNA level, this CDR3 is encoded by other sequences in the same sample as well. This chain connects TRDV2 to TRDJ3; 11 bases line up with TRDD3. J lost 7 bases, V lost 0 bases, and 10 bases had no gene match. Germline V gene data show CDR1 as GEAIGNYY and CDR2 as EKD. CDR3 length equals 19 residues. The CDR3 nucleotides are TGTGCCTGTGACACCTGGGGGATACGGTCCGGTGACGACACCCGACAGATGTTTTTC. This gives the protein CACDTWGIRSGDDTRQMFF.

Comments on this clone: This may arise from a read error, as a much more abundant clone is one base away. The chain combines TRDV1 with TRDJ1; tentatively, D is TRDD3 (7 bases). CDR1 is TSWWSYY and CDR2 is QGS in the germline V gene. The CDR3 length is 21 residues. This chain's CDR3 is CAFGELLQHVLGILHTDKLIF. The CDR3 nucleotides are TGTGCTTTTGGGGAACTCCTACAGCACGTACTGGGGATCCTTCACACCGATAAACTCATCTTT.

This clone counts as medium-sized. V gene TRDV2 combines with J gene TRDJ1; D could derive from TRDD2 or TRDD3 (5 bases each). Per germline, CDR1 GEAIGNYY and CDR2 EKD. The CDR3 consists of 18 residues. V was clipped by 0 bases and J by 0 bases, with 19 bases between them. CDR3 in DNA: TGTGCCTGTGACACCGTCCCTACGGGGGCTCTTTACACCGATAAACTCATCTTT. Its protein product is CACDTVPTGALYTDKLIF.

Within the sample, this clone is medium-sized (0.01 to 0.1%). At one boundary the junction diverges from the germline segment, which might be a read error. V gene TRDV2 combines with J gene TRDJ3, with D possibly being TRDD3 (5 bases). The CDR3 runs to 19 residues. Germline V gene lookup returns CDR1 GEAIGNYY and CDR2 EKD. CDR3 region: CACDTSGIPSSWDIRQMFF. The CDR3 nucleotides are TGTGCCTGTGACACGTCAGGGATTCCGAGCTCCTGGGACATCCGACAGATGTTTTTC.

Points on this clone: This may be a read error: a much more frequent sequence differs by one nucleotide. The chain joins TRDV1 to TRDJ1; 8 bases line up with TRDD3. CDR1 is TSWWSYY and CDR2 is QGS in the germline V gene. The CDR3 runs to 19 residues. The CDR3 nucleotides are TGTGCTCTTGGGGAACTAAGCCTACGCCGTACTGGGGGCACCGATAGACTCATCTTT. Translating gives CALGELSLRRTGGTDRLIF.

This clone is labeled as medium-sized (0.01 to 0.1%). This likely stems from a read error, as it lies one base from a far larger clone. The chain couples TRDV3 to TRDJ1; D unresolved. Trimming shortened V by 5 bases and J by 1 base, and 23 bases separated the two germline ends. The CDR3 is 16 residues long. CDR1 is TVYSNPD and CDR2 is GDNSRS in the germline V gene (reference sequence). The CDR3 nucleotides read TGTGCCCCCGCAACGTATGGATCAGGATTCACCGATAAACTCATCTTT. It translates to CAPATYGSGFTDKLIF. The variable domain in full, with the rest retrieved from reference TRDV3 and TRDJ1, is CDKVTQSSPDQTVASGSEVVLLCTYDTVYSNPDLFWYRIRPDYSFQFVFYGDNSRSEGADFTQGRFSVKHILTQKAFHLVISPVRTEDSATYYCAPATYGSGFTDKLIFGKGTRVTVEP.